The rows below give T cell receptor beta chains drawn from one sample of a study of blood T cell repertoires in COVID-19. Using immunoSEQ multiplex PCR, the repertoire was profiled, and TCRdb retains in-frame clones only, with some absent. The repertoire holds over 110,000 clones, with around three quarters as singletons. Sequenced input: peripheral blood. Receptors originate from a man in his sixties with acute or convalescent COVID-19. Each CDR3 is given with its conserved first and last residue. D genes are given only for firm matches. Where a row states a size, it is once, few, many or the class of an expanded clone; other rows omit it.

J | size | V | D | DNA | CDR3
TRBJ1-5 | . | TRBV27 | . | TGTGCCAGCAGTCTCGAGGGTGGGCAGCCCCAGCATTTT | CASSLEGGQPQHF
TRBJ2-1 | . | TRBV29-1 | . | TGCACCTCACGGGGGGCAGCCGATGAGCAGTTCTTC | CTSRGAADEQFF
TRBJ1-5 | . | TRBV19 | TRBD1 | TGTGCCAGTAGTATCTGGCAGGGGGCCGGCAATCAGCCCCAGCATTTT | CASSIWQGAGNQPQHF
TRBJ2-7 | many | TRBV3-1/TRBV3-2 | TRBD1 | TGTGCCAGCAGCGTACCGGGACAGGGGGCCGACGAGCAGTACTTC | CASSVPGQGADEQYF
TRBJ2-2 | . | TRBV30 | TRBD1 | TGTGCCTGGAGTTGGGGACAGGGGGCGAGCACCGGGGAGCTGTTTTTT | CAWSWGQGASTGELFF
TRBJ1-4 | few | TRBV3-1/TRBV3-2 | TRBD1 | TGTGCCAGCAGCCAAGATCATAGGGGACAGAAACTGTTTTTT | CASSQDHRGQKLFF
TRBJ2-7 | . | TRBV7-2 | TRBD2 | TGTGCCAGCAGACCGACTAGCAGCCCCCACGAGCAGTACTTC | CASRPTSSPHEQYF
TRBJ2-7 | . | TRBV11-2 | . | TGTGCCAGCAGCCATCCGGGACAAAGCTACGAGCAGTACTTC | CASSHPGQSYEQYF
TRBJ2-6 | . | TRBV7-6 | . | TGTGCCAGCAGCGTGACAGCTCACGGGGCCAACGTCCTGACTTTC | CASSVTAHGANVLTF
TRBJ2-7 | once | TRBV30 | TRBD2 | TGTGCCTGGGGAGGGGCGGGAGGACTCGAGCAGTACTTC | CAWGGAGGLEQYF
TRBJ1-6 | . | TRBV4-2 | . | TGTGCCAGCAGCCAAGACACCTATAATTCACCCCTCCACTTT | CASSQDTYNSPLHF
TRBJ1-1 | . | TRBV28 | TRBD1 | TGTGCCAGCAGTTTACCGACAGGGCTGCGCACTGAAGCTTTCTTT | CASSLPTGLRTEAFF
TRBJ1-4 | few | TRBV2 | . | TGTGCCAGCACTTCAGGGTTTGAACTGTTTTTT | CASTSGFELFF
TRBJ2-7 | . | TRBV19 | . | TGTGCCAGTAGTATCCCAGGAGGACCCTACGAGCAGTACTTC | CASSIPGGPYEQYF
TRBJ1-3 | . | TRBV30 | . | TGTGCCTGGAGGGGAGGGGCAGGAAACACCATATATTTT | CAWRGGAGNTIYF
TRBJ2-1 | . | TRBV4-3 | . | TGCGCCAGCAGCCAAGGTAGGGGGTACAATGAGCAGTTCTTC | CASSQGRGYNEQFF
TRBJ1-5 | . | TRBV19 | . | TGTGCCAGTACGAGGCAGGGGCGAGGTATAAATCAGCCCCAGCATTTT | CASTRQGRGINQPQHF
TRBJ1-2 | . | TRBV7-2 | TRBD1 | TGTGCCAGCAGCTTTGACAGGGGAAACTATGGCTACACCTTC | CASSFDRGNYGYTF
TRBJ2-7 | few | TRBV5-6 | . | TGTGCCAGCAGCCCTCGCGGGATCAGCTACGAGCAGTACTTC | CASSPRGISYEQYF
TRBJ2-2 | once | TRBV7-3 | . | TGTGCCAGCAGCTGGCAGGCAGCGGGGAACACCGGGGAGCTGTTTTTT | CASSWQAAGNTGELFF
TRBJ2-7 | . | TRBV4-3 | . | TGCGCCAGCAGCCAAGATTTGGCGACAGCCTACGAGCAGTACTTC | CASSQDLATAYEQYF
TRBJ2-3 | . | TRBV7-9 | . | TGTGCCAGCAGCTTCTCGACAGATACGCAGTATTTT | CASSFSTDTQYF
TRBJ1-1 | . | TRBV5-1 | TRBD1 | TGCGCCAGCAGCATTTACAGGGGAGATAGCACTGAAGCTTTCTTT | CASSIYRGDSTEAFF
TRBJ1-2 | . | TRBV30 | . | TGTGCCTGGAGCAGGGGCTATGGCTACACCTTC | CAWSRGYGYTF
TRBJ2-1 | . | TRBV2 | . | TGTGCCAGCAGCCCAAACGGGTTAGCGGTTTACAATGAGCAGTTCTTC | CASSPNGLAVYNEQFF
TRBJ1-5 | . | TRBV6-4 | . | TGTGCCAGCAGCCCCACCGCGGGAGCGGGGCAGCCCCAGCATTTT | CASSPTAGAGQPQHF
TRBJ2-1 | . | TRBV24-1 | . | TGTGCCACCAGTGAGACGGGAGCTAAGAATGAGCAGTTCTTC | CATSETGAKNEQFF
TRBJ2-3 | . | TRBV25-1 | . | TGTGCCAGCAGACGGGAGTCAGATACGCAGTATTTT | CASRRESDTQYF
TRBJ2-7 | . | TRBV11-2 | . | TGTGCCAGCAGCTCCCCTAGCATGGCCTACGAGCAGTACTTC | CASSSPSMAYEQYF
TRBJ1-5 | . | TRBV7-2 | TRBD1 | TGTGCCAGCAGCGCCGGGGGACAGTACAATCAGCCCCAGCATTTT | CASSAGGQYNQPQHF
TRBJ2-2 | . | TRBV20-1 | . | TGCAGTGCTAGTTTCGGGAGTAGTGGCACCGGGGAGCTGTTTTTT | CSASFGSSGTGELFF